This TCR beta chain was captured in a study of spatial heterogeneity in lung cancer. Study-wide context: More than 8.5 raw reads, on average, carried each unique TCR and UMI combination.

A distinct unique molecular identifier was carried by each TCR cDNA molecule. TCRdb recomputed calls from the 5' RACE reads with MiXCR, one row per CDR3 protein. Of under 30,000 distinct CDR3 sequences listed, 4.5% to 7.5% are singletons. This clonotype was observed many times. The sample's time point: blood at routine non-recurrence follow-up after resection. Sequencing was performed on whole RNA extracted from tumor and nontumor lung tissue, or from frozen PBMC, and the material was left unsorted. This CDR3 spans 13 amino acids. The germline V gene has CDR1 ENHRY and CDR2 SYGVKD. J was trimmed by 3 bases and V by 10 bases; bases with no gene match: 8.

The source of this sequence is a male donor with early-stage non-small cell lung cancer. Source: PBMCs, taken at follow-up. This sequence joins TRBV10-3 and TRBJ1-1; 7 nucleotides line up with TRBD1. CDR3 bases: TGTGCCACACACGGGACAGCAGACACTGAAGCTTTCTTT. Its protein is CATHGTADTEAFF.